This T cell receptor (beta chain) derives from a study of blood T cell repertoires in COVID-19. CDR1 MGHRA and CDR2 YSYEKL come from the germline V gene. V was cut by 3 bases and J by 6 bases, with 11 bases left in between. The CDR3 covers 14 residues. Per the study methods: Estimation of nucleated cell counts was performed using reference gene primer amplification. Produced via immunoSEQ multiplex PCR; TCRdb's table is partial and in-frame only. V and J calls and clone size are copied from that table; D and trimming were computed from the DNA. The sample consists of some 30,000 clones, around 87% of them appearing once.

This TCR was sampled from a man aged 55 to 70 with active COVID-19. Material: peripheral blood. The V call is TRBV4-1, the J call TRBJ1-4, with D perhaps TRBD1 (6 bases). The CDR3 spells CASSHTRGDEKLFF. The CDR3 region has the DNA TGCGCCAGCAGCCACACCAGGGGAGATGAAAAACTGTTTTTT.